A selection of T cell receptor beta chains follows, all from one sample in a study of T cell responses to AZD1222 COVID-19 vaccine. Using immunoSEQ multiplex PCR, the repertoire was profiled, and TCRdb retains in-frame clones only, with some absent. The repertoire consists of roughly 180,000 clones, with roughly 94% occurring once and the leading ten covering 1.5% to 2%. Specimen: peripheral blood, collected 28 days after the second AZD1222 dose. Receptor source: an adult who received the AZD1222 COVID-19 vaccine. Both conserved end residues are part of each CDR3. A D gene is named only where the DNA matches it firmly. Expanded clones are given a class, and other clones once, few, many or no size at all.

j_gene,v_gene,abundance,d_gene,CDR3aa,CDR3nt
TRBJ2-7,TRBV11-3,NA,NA,CASSSRDYEQYF,TGTGCCAGCAGCTCCCGGGACTACGAGCAGTACTTC
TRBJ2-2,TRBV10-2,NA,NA,CASSPGQYTGELFF,TGCGCCAGCAGCCCGGGACAATACACCGGGGAGCTGTTTTTT
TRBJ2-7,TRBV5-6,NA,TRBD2,CASSSAGEQYF,TGTGCCAGCAGCTCAGCGGGGGAGCAGTACTTC
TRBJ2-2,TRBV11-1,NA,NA,CASSFGTGVGDGELFF,TGTGCCAGCAGCTTTGGGACGGGAGTGGGGGACGGGGAGCTGTTTTTT
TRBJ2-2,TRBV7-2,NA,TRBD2,CASSWTSQWGTGELFF,TGTGCCAGCAGCTGGACTAGCCAATGGGGCACCGGGGAGCTGTTTTTT
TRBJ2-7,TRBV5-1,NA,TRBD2,CASSLNSGSPYEQYF,TGCGCCAGCAGCTTAAACAGCGGGAGCCCCTACGAGCAGTACTTC
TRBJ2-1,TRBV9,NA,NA,CASSVAGGVLVISDEQFF,TGTGCCAGCAGCGTAGCTGGCGGCGTACTAGTTATTAGTGATGAGCAGTTCTTC
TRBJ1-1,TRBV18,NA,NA,CASSPDRMNTEAFF,TGTGCCAGCTCGCCGGACAGAATGAACACTGAAGCTTTCTTT
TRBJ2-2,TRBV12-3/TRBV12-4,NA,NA,CASRRENTGELFF,TGTGCCAGCAGAAGGGAGAACACCGGGGAGCTGTTTTTT
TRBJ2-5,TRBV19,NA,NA,CASSIHWRGGQETQYF,TGTGCCAGTAGTATCCACTGGCGAGGTGGGCAAGAGACCCAGTACTTC
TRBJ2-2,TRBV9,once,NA,CASSVEGSVTGELFF,TGTGCCAGCAGCGTAGAAGGGAGTGTCACCGGGGAGCTGTTTTTT
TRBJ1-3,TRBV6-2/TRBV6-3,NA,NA,CASSALSYSSGNTIYF,TGTGCCAGCAGTGCACTCTCCTATAGCTCTGGAAACACCATATATTTT